This is a list of T cell receptor beta chains from one sample in a study of response to subunit inactivated influenza vaccine. TCRdb ran MiXCR on the RT-PCR reads and lists one entry per CDR3 protein. The data show 650,000 or so distinct CDR3 sequences, 14% seen once. The source material was PBMCs from blood, sampled less than 15 days before vaccination. The receptors shown here come from a man aged 50 or older who received an inactivated influenza vaccine. CDR3s include the opening cysteine and the closing phenylalanine or tryptophan. A D gene is named only where the DNA matches it firmly. Size is omitted from some rows. Given values are once, few, many or a class for expanded clones.

d_call clone_size j_call cdr3_length v_call cdr3_aa cdr3_nt
NA many TRBJ2-3 15 TRBV15 CATSSGRVLGDTQYF TGTGCCACCAGCAGTGGTCGAGTTTTAGGAGATACGCAGTATTTT
TRBD2 NA TRBJ2-2 16 TRBV9 CASSLHSGGYTGELFF TGTGCCAGCAGCTTACATAGCGGGGGTTACACCGGGGAGCTGTTTTTT
NA few TRBJ2-3 16 TRBV5-4 CASSLFGSASTDTQYF TGTGCCAGCAGCTTGTTCGGCAGCGCTAGCACAGATACGCAGTATTTT
TRBD2 few TRBJ2-1 15 TRBV14 CASSQREGYLNEQFF TGTGCCAGCAGCCAGCGGGAGGGGTATTTGAATGAGCAGTTCTTC
NA once TRBJ2-5 15 TRBV7-9 CASSVGGQHQETQYF TGTGCCAGCAGCGTGGGGGGGCAGCACCAAGAGACCCAGTACTTC
TRBD1 NA TRBJ2-3 14 TRBV5-1 CASSPGQGRDTQYF TGCGCCAGCAGCCCGGGACAGGGAAGGGATACGCAGTATTTT
NA NA TRBJ1-4 14 TRBV19 CASSRGLRNEKLFF TGTGCCAGTAGTAGGGGGCTTCGTAATGAAAAACTGTTTTTT
NA many TRBJ1-1 13 TRBV12-3/TRBV12-4 CASRRTVNTEAFF TGTGCCAGCAGAAGGACAGTGAACACTGAAGCTTTCTTT
NA NA TRBJ2-5 13 TRBV7-9 CASNSDAGGAQYF TGTGCCAGCAACTCGGACGCCGGAGGAGCCCAGTACTTC
TRBD2 few TRBJ2-5 15 TRBV25-1 CASSALAGVGETQYF TGTGCCAGCAGTGCCCTAGCGGGAGTAGGAGAGACCCAGTACTTC
TRBD2 NA TRBJ2-1 18 TRBV4-3 CASSQDPASGSSYNEQFF TGCGCCAGCAGCCAAGATCCGGCTAGCGGGAGCTCCTACAATGAGCAGTTCTTC
TRBD2 NA TRBJ2-3 13 TRBV20-1 CSAREILAGGQYF TGCAGTGCACGGGAGATCCTAGCGGGGGGGCAGTATTTT
NA NA TRBJ2-1 15 TRBV7-7 CASSLAPRAYNEQFF TGTGCCAGCAGCTTAGCGCCCAGAGCCTACAATGAGCAGTTCTTC
NA NA TRBJ2-7 14 TRBV20-1 CSASSGTHVSEQYF TGCAGTGCTAGTTCGGGGACGCATGTCAGCGAGCAGTACTTC
TRBD2 few TRBJ2-3 15 TRBV6-4 CASSASGRYTDTQYF TGTGCCAGCAGTGCTAGCGGGAGATACACAGATACGCAGTATTTT
TRBD1 many TRBJ2-1 16 TRBV6-2/TRBV6-3 CASSYPNRGLRNEQFF TGTGCCAGCAGTTACCCTAACAGGGGGCTCCGCAATGAGCAGTTCTTC
TRBD1 NA TRBJ1-1 14 TRBV29-1 CSVPGQGASTEAFF TGCAGCGTACCCGGACAGGGGGCGAGCACTGAAGCTTTCTTT
TRBD1 NA TRBJ2-7 14 TRBV28 CASSSSDRGYEQYF TGTGCCAGCAGTTCCTCCGACAGGGGCTACGAGCAGTACTTC
NA few TRBJ2-1 16 TRBV4-3 CASSQGRGPNGYEQFF TGCGCCAGCAGCCAAGGACGAGGGCCGAATGGGTATGAGCAGTTCTTC
NA NA TRBJ2-7 11 TRBV10-3 CATCRDYEQYF TGTGCCACCTGCAGGGACTACGAGCAGTACTTC
TRBD1 few TRBJ1-4 15 TRBV4-2 CASSQDRDRGEKLFF TGTGCCAGCAGCCAGGACCGGGACAGGGGTGAAAAACTGTTTTTT
NA NA TRBJ2-5 12 TRBV20-1 CSAAFAQETQYF TGCAGTGCTGCGTTTGCCCAAGAGACCCAGTACTTC
NA NA TRBJ1-4 15 TRBV20-1 CSARASGTRNEKLFF TGCAGTGCTAGAGCCTCGGGGACAAGAAATGAAAAACTGTTTTTT
NA few TRBJ2-3 16 TRBV5-1 CASSLQMRGSTDTQYF TGCGCCAGCAGCTTACAGATGCGGGGAAGCACAGATACGCAGTATTTT
NA few TRBJ2-3 16 TRBV6-5 CASSYSGRLGTDTQYF TGTGCCAGCAGTTACTCCGGGAGACTAGGCACAGATACGCAGTATTTT
TRBD2 NA TRBJ2-3 15 TRBV6-4 CASSVTSGGPDTQYF TGTGCCAGCAGTGTTACTAGCGGGGGGCCCGATACGCAGTATTTT
TRBD2 few TRBJ2-3 16 TRBV5-4 CASSLAPGGSADTQYF TGTGCCAGCAGCTTGGCCCCGGGGGGGTCTGCAGATACGCAGTATTTT
NA few TRBJ1-2 17 TRBV3-1 CASSLREGVARSYGYTF TGTGCCAGCAGCCTGCGTGAGGGGGTGGCGAGGAGCTATGGCTACACCTTC
TRBD1 NA TRBJ2-7 15 TRBV12-3/TRBV12-4 CASTVSGGGPYEQYF TGTGCCAGCACCGTCTCAGGGGGTGGACCCTACGAGCAGTACTTC
TRBD2 NA TRBJ2-2 17 TRBV9 CASSVGLAGFYTGELFF TGTGCCAGCAGCGTAGGCCTAGCGGGCTTTTACACCGGGGAGCTGTTTTTT
TRBD2 NA TRBJ2-7 14 TRBV4-1 CASSTERGAYEQYF TGCGCCAGCAGCACGGAACGGGGGGCCTACGAGCAGTACTTC
TRBD1 NA TRBJ2-7 15 TRBV20-1 CSARDPRQGAHEQYF TGCAGTGCTAGAGACCCACGACAGGGGGCCCACGAGCAGTACTTC
NA few TRBJ2-1 12 TRBV27 CASSSTRTAEFF TGTGCCAGCAGTTCGACTAGAACCGCGGAGTTCTTC
NA NA TRBJ2-7 13 TRBV11-2 CASSLTPLQKQYF TGTGCCAGCAGCCTGACTCCTTTGCAGAAGCAGTACTTC
NA few TRBJ2-5 12 TRBV20-1 CSALQGTETQYF TGCAGTGCGCTACAGGGTACAGAGACCCAGTACTTC
TRBD2 few TRBJ2-1 18 TRBV27 CASSLIAGGAPWGNEQFF TGTGCCAGCAGCCTAATAGCGGGGGGGGCGCCTTGGGGGAATGAGCAGTTCTTC
TRBD1 few TRBJ2-7 12 TRBV29-1 CSVTGDRNEQYF TGCAGCGTGACAGGGGACAGGAACGAGCAGTACTTC
TRBD2 few TRBJ2-3 17 TRBV28 CASSLLRLAGSTDTQYF TGTGCCAGCAGTTTACTTCGACTAGCGGGCTCCACAGATACGCAGTATTTT
NA few TRBJ1-4 16 TRBV9 CASSAFQGSLNEKLFF TGTGCCAGCAGCGCCTTTCAGGGATCCCTTAATGAAAAACTGTTTTTT
NA few TRBJ2-1 17 TRBV27 CASSLKAGTRPFNEQFF TGTGCCAGCAGTTTAAAAGCCGGGACTCGACCGTTCAATGAGCAGTTCTTC
NA NA TRBJ2-3 14 TRBV20-1 CSALAANSTDTQYF TGCAGTGCTTTAGCGGCAAATAGCACAGATACGCAGTATTTT
TRBD1 few TRBJ2-4 12 TRBV6-6 CASTKDRGIQYF TGTGCCAGCACCAAAGACAGGGGGATTCAGTACTTC
NA NA TRBJ2-5 15 TRBV12-3/TRBV12-4 CASGGREGTMETQYF TGTGCCAGTGGAGGGCGGGAAGGCACTATGGAGACCCAGTACTTC
TRBD2 few TRBJ2-4 18 TRBV28 CASTSARGWTSGKNIQYF TGTGCCAGCACCTCAGCAAGGGGCTGGACTAGCGGGAAAAACATTCAGTACTTC
TRBD2 many TRBJ2-2 16 TRBV5-1 CASSPGLAGVSGELFF TGCGCCAGCAGCCCCGGACTAGCGGGAGTTTCTGGGGAGCTGTTTTTT
TRBD1 NA TRBJ2-7 15 TRBV7-8 CASSLDGQESYEQYF TGTGCCAGCAGCTTAGACGGACAGGAGTCCTACGAGCAGTACTTC
TRBD1 NA TRBJ2-3 15 TRBV7-2 CASSIQGARADTQYF TGTGCCAGCAGCATACAGGGGGCGAGGGCAGATACGCAGTATTTT
NA NA TRBJ2-1 12 TRBV14 CASSQDWGEQFF TGTGCCAGCAGCCAAGATTGGGGTGAGCAGTTCTTC
TRBD1 few TRBJ2-5 13 TRBV7-2 CASSWDRKETQYF TGTGCCAGCAGCTGGGACAGAAAAGAGACCCAGTACTTC
TRBD1 NA TRBJ2-5 16 TRBV9 CASSGTGTAIEETQYF TGTGCCAGCAGCGGGACCGGGACAGCGATAGAAGAGACCCAGTACTTC
TRBD1 few TRBJ2-7 15 TRBV9 CASSRLGQGTHEQYF TGTGCCAGCAGCCGCCTGGGACAGGGCACCCACGAGCAGTACTTC
NA few TRBJ2-7 16 TRBV5-1 CASNPSRSPHSYEQYF TGCGCCAGCAATCCATCGAGGTCCCCCCACTCCTACGAGCAGTACTTC
TRBD1 NA TRBJ2-7 15 TRBV7-9 CASSDTGTGLNEQYF TGTGCCAGCAGCGACACCGGGACAGGGTTAAACGAGCAGTACTTC